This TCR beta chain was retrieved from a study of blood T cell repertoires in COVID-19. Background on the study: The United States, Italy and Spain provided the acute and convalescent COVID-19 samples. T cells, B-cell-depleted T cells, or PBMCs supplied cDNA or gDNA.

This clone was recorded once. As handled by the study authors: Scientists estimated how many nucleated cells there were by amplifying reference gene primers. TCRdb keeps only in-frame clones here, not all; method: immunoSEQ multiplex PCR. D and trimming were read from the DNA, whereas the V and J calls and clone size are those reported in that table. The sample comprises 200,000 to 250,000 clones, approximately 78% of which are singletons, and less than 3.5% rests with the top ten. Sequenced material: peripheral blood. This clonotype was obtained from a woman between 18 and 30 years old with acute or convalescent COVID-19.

For the CDR3, the DNA is TGTGCCAGCAGCTCCATCCGGGACAGGGCTCAGTACGAGCAGTACTTC. It translates to CASSSIRDRAQYEQYF. This sequence joins TRBV7-8 and TRBJ2-7, with TRBD1 matching over 9 bases. Per the germline V gene, CDR1 is SGHVS and CDR2 is FQNEAQ. Trimming cost V 4 bases and J 4 bases; bases outside gene matches: 11. This CDR3 is 16 amino acids long.